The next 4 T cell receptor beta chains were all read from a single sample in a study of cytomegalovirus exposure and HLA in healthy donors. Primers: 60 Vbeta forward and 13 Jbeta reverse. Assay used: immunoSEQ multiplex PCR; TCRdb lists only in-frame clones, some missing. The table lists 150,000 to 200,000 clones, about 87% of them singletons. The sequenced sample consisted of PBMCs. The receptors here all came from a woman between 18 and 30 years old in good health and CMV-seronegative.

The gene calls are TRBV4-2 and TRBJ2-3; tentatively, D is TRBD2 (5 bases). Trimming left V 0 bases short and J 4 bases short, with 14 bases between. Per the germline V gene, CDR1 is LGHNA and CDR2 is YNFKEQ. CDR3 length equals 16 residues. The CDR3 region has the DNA TGTGCCAGCAGCCAAGAGGCAACTAGTAGCTCAGATACGCAGTATTTT. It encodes CASSQEATSSSDTQYF.

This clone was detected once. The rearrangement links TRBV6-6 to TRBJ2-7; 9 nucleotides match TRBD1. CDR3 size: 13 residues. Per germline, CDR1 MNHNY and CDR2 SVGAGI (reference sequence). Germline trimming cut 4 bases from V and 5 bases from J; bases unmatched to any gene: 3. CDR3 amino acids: CASSSTGGNEQYF. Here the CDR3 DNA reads TGTGCCAGCAGTTCCACAGGGGGCAACGAGCAGTACTTC.

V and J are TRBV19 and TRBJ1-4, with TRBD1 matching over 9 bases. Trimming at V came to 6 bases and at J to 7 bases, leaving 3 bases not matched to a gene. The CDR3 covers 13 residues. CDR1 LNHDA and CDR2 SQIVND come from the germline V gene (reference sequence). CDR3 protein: CASRTGGGEKLFF. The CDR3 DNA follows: TGTGCCAGTAGGACAGGGGGGGGTGAAAAACTGTTTTTT.

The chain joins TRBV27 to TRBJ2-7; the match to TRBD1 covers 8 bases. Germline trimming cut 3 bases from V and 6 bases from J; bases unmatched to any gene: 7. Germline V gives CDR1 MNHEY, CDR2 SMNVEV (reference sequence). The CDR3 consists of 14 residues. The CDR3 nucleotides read TGTGCCAGCAGTTTTGGGGCCGACAGGGGCGAGCAGTACTTC. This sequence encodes CASSFGADRGEQYF.